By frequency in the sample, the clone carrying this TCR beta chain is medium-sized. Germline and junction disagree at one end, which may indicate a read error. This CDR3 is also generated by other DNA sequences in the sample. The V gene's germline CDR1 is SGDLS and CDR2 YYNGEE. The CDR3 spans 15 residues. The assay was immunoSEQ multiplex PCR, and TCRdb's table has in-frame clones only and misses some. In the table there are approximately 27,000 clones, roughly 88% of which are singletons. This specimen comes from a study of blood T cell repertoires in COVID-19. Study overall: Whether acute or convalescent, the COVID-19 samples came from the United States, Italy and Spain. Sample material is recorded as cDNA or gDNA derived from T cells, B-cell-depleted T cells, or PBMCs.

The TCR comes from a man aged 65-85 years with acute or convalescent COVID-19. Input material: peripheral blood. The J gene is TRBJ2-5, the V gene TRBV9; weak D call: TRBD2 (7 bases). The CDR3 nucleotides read TGCCCCCGCAGCGGAGGGGGGGGGCCCCAAGAGACCCAGTACTTC. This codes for CPRSGGGGPQETQYF.